The TCR beta chain described here comes from a study of OX40 agonist ivuxolimab in advanced cancers. Study-wide background: An agonistic anti-OX40 (CD134) antibody, ivuxolimab, was used to treat the patients. Males comprised 70% to 85% of the group, whose mean age was approximately 62 years (range roughly 20 to 85).

Whole-study results and caveats: Expanded clones were, on average, more numerous in CD8+ T cells than in CD4+. Both CD4+ and CD8+ T cell populations in blood had undergone clonal expansion by week 6 at 0.1 to 3.0 mg/kg.

Trimming stripped 2 bases from V and 5 bases from J, with 16 bases between. This CDR3 is built from 15 residues. Per germline, CDR1 SGHDT and CDR2 YYEEEE. As regards this clone: As yet, its antigen is unknown.

Method: immunoSEQ multiplex PCR; TCRdb's copy keeps in-frame clones and lacks some. The sample records approximately 81,000 clones, approximately 84% being singletons. The rearrangement joins TRBV5-6 to TRBJ2-5, with D possibly matching TRBD1 (6 bases). This sequence was found in an adult with an advanced solid tumor such as melanoma, head and neck, liver or kidney cancer. The material was CD4+ or CD8+ T cells sorted from blood, obtained in a trial of the OX40 agonist ivuxolimab. CDR3 sequence reads: CASSFILYREETQYF. CDR3 in DNA: TGTGCCAGCAGCTTCATCCTTTACAGGGAGGAGACCCAGTACTTC.